This TCR beta chain is drawn from a study of human T cells and chemical hapten exposure. Regarding time point: pre-sensitization, week 0. Treatment specified: therapeutic diphenylcyclopropenone sensitization with weekly scalp DPC. Germline CDR1 DFQATT, CDR2 SNEGSKA (reference sequence). With V trimmed by 3 bases and J by 3 bases, 7 bases remained unmatched. The CDR3 is 14 residues long. Original processing methods: Per sample, the median was approximately 96,000 TCRs, with values from about 22,000 to 700,000. TCRdb reanalysed the RACE reads using MiXCR and keeps one entry per CDR3 protein. None of the V and J calls come from the authors' own analysis; TCRdb made them. The data contain 85,000 to 90,000 distinct CDR3 sequences, around 10% of them seen just once; the ten biggest clones take up roughly 4%. Regarding the study as a whole: There was a positive correlation between PT1 expanded TCR counts and patch test score.

This clonotype was detected ten times or more. Its antigen is undetermined. The chain recombines TRBV20-1 with TRBJ1-2; the match to TRBD1 covers 7 bases. The sample was whole blood, taken in connection with sensitization to the hapten diphenylcyclopropenone (DPC). This clonotype was obtained from a woman aged 40-49 years with alopecia areata. Some clones in this sample may be carry-over from other donors' samples. DNA of the CDR3: TGCAGTGCTAGGGGCACAGGGGATTACTATGGCTACACCTTC. It is translated as CSARGTGDYYGYTF.